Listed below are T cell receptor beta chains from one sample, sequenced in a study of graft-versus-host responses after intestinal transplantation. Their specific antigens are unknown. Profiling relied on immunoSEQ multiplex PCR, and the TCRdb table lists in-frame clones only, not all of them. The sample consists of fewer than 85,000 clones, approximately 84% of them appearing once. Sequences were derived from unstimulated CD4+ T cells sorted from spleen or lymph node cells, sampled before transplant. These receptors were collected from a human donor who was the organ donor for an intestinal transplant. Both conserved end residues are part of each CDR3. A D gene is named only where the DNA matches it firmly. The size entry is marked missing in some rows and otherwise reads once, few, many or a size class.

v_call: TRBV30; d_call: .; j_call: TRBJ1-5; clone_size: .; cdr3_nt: TGTGCCTGGAGTGTACGGGGGGCTCAGCCCCAGCATTTT; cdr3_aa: CAWSVRGAQPQHF
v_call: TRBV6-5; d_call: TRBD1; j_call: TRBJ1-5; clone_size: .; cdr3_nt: TGTGCCAGCAGTTCGGGACAGGGCGCAAATCAGCCCCAGCATTTT; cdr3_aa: CASSSGQGANQPQHF
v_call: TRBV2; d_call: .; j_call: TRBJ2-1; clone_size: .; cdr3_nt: TGTGCCAGCAGTGACAGGGTTAATGAGCAGTTCTTC; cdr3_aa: CASSDRVNEQFF
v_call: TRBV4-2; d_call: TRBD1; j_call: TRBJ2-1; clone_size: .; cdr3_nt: TGTGCCAGCAGCCAAGCCTTCGGGACAGGGTCTTCCAATGAGCAGTTCTTC; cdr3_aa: CASSQAFGTGSSNEQFF
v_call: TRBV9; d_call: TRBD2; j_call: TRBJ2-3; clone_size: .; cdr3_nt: TGTGCCAGCAGCGAGGACTCGCGGGGGGGTGGGGGAGATACGCAGTATTTT; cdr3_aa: CASSEDSRGGGGDTQYF
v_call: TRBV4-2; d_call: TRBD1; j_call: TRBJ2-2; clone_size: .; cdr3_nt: TGTGCCAGCAGAGCCGGACAGGGGGCCGGGGAGCTGTTTTTT; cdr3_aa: CASRAGQGAGELFF
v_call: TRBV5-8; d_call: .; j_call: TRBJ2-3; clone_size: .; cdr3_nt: TGTGCCAGCAGCTTAGGGGGCACAGATACGCAGTATTTT; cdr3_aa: CASSLGGTDTQYF
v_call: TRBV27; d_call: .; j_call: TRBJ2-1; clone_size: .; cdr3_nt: TGTGCCAGCAGTCCGCGGTCAGGGATCGACAATGAGCAGTTCTTC; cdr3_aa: CASSPRSGIDNEQFF
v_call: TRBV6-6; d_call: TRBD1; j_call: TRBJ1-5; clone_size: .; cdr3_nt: TGTGCCAGCCGGGACAGGGTTCAGCCCCAGCATTTT; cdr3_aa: CASRDRVQPQHF
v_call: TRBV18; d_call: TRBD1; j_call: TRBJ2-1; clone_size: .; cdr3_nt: TGTGCCAGCTCCACATGGGACAGGGGCTTCGGGGACAATGAGCAGTTCTTC; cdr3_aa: CASSTWDRGFGDNEQFF
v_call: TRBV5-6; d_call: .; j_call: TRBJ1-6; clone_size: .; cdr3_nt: TGTGCCAGCAGCATGGTCCGCCTAGCCAGCCATTCACCCCTCCACTTT; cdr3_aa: CASSMVRLASHSPLHF
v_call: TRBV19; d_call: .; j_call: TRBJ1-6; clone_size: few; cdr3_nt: TGTGCCAGTAGTATAACGGGAGGACAGCCCGAGCGAAATAATTCACCCCTCCACTTT; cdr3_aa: CASSITGGQPERNNSPLHF
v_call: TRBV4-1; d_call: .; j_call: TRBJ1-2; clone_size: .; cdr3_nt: TGCGCCAGCAGCCAAGGGACAGCCTATGGCTACACCTTC; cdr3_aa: CASSQGTAYGYTF
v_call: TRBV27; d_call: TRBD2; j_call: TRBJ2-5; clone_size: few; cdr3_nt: TGTGCCAGCAGGAGACTAGCGGGGGGCCAAGAGACCCAGTACTTC; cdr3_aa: CASRRLAGGQETQYF
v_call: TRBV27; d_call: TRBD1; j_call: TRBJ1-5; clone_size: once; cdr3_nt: TGTGCCAGCAGTTTTATACAGGGGAGGACGAGCAATCAGCCCCAGCATTTT; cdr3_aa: CASSFIQGRTSNQPQHF